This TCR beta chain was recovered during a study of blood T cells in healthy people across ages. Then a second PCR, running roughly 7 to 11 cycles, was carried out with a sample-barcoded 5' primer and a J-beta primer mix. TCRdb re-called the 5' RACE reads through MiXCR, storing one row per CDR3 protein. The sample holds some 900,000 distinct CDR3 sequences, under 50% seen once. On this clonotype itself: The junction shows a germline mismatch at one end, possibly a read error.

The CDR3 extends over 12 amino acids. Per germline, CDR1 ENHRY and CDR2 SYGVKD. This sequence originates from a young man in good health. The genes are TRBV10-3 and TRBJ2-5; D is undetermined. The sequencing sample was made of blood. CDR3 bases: TGTGCCATCAGTGAAAGGGCCGAGACCCTGTACTTC. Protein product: CAISERAETLYF.